This T cell receptor beta chain came from a study of T cell changes during pregnancy in multiple sclerosis. V shed 3 bases and J 3 bases; nucleotides not matched to a gene: 24. The length of the CDR3 is 21 residues. Germline assignment: CDR1 MDHEN and CDR2 SYDVKM. Measured with immunoSEQ multiplex PCR; TCRdb has only the in-frame clones, and not every one. The sample holds around 56,000 clones, just over 90% seen once. The TCR sequence derives from a female donor in good health, enrolled as a control in a pregnancy study. This specimen was peripheral blood, taken in the first trimester of pregnancy. V and J are TRBV28 and TRBJ1-1, with 8 positions matching TRBD1. DNA for the CDR3: TGTGCCAGCAGTTTCTACCTCCCATTTACTATTGGGACAGGTGGGGACACTGAAGCTTTCTTT. Translation gives CASSFYLPFTIGTGGDTEAFF.